The sequence of this TCR beta chain was determined in a study of blood T cell repertoires in COVID-19. Study-level information: From T cells, B-cell-depleted T cells, or PBMCs came the material, which was cDNA or gDNA.

This CDR3 has 15 residues. CDR1 is MNHEY, CDR2 SVGAGI, per germline. V trimming: 7 bases; J trimming: 5 bases; junction bases outside the gene matches: 12. Original processing methods: Quantification of nucleated cells was approximated via reference gene primer amplification. Only in-frame clones appear in the TCRdb table, and some are missing; sequencing was by immunoSEQ multiplex PCR. That table is the source of V, J and clone size, and D and trimming were worked out from the DNA. In the table there are 65,000 or so clones, about four fifths of which are singletons. The source is a human donor in a cohort sampled during active COVID-19. Material for sequencing was peripheral blood. The genes are TRBV6-5 and TRBJ2-7, with 9 nucleotides matching TRBD1. This chain's CDR3 is CASIASGTGRNEQYF. The CDR3 nucleotides are TGTGCCAGCATAGCATCCGGGACAGGGCGGAACGAGCAGTACTTC.